This TCR beta chain is drawn from a study of OX40 agonist ivuxolimab in advanced cancers. Study background: Hepatocellular carcinoma, melanoma, renal cell or head and neck cancer occurred in dose-escalation patients.

Autoimmune disease history or systemic immunosuppression barred patients. The CDR3 runs to 14 residues. Losses at the gene ends were 6 bases for V and 3 bases for J; bases not matched to a gene: 6. Germline CDR1 reads SNHLY; CDR2 reads FYNNEI. The protocol was immunoSEQ multiplex PCR, while the TCRdb copy is restricted to in-frame clones and leaves out a portion. Of more than 80,000 clones in the sample, roughly 84% were seen once. The source was CD4+ or CD8+ T cells sorted from blood, collected in a trial of the OX40 agonist ivuxolimab. This clonotype was obtained from an adult with an advanced solid tumor such as melanoma, head and neck, liver or kidney cancer. The chain carries TRBV2 and TRBJ2-3, with 7 bases that match TRBD2. The CDR3 coding sequence is TGTGCCAGCAGGGGGACTACCCGTACAGATACGCAGTATTTT. Residues: CASRGTTRTDTQYF. Combining the CDR3 with reference TRBV2 and TRBJ2-3 gives the whole variable domain EPEVTQTPSHQVTQMGQEVILRCVPISNHLYFYWYRQILGQKVEFLVSFYNNEISEKSEIFDDQFSVERPDGSNFTLKIRSTKLEDSAMYFCASRGTTRTDTQYFGPGTRLTVL.